This T cell receptor (beta chain) was recorded in a study of T cell responses to AZD1222 COVID-19 vaccine. Study-level results: After the peak T cell response, and only then, were repertoires sampled. The CD4 TCRs associated with vaccination extended across spike and predominated at 160-218 and 743-854.

With regard to this clone: Its antigen is not known.

Trimming stripped 2 bases from V and 2 bases from J, with 18 bases between. The CDR3 loop spans 17 amino acids. Germline V CDR1 and CDR2: SGHTA, FQGNSA. Sequencing was performed with immunoSEQ multiplex PCR; in TCRdb, only in-frame clones are kept and a portion is missing. The sample shows 100,000 to 150,000 clones, 75% to 90% of them seen only once. V usage is TRBV7-2 and J usage is TRBJ2-5; D unresolved. The specimen was peripheral blood, collected 28 days after the second AZD1222 dose. The TCR sequence derives from an adult who received the AZD1222 COVID-19 vaccine. CDR3 region: CASSLRGGGIFQETQYF. Written as DNA, the CDR3 is TGTGCCAGCAGCTTAAGAGGCGGCGGTATATTTCAAGAGACCCAGTACTTC. Full variable domain (rest looked up from reference TRBV7-2 and TRBJ2-5): GAGVSQSPSNKVTEKGKDVELRCDPISGHTALYWYRQSLGQGLEFLIYFQGNSAPDKSGLPSDRFSAERTGGSVSTLTIQRTQQEDSAVYLCASSLRGGGIFQETQYFGPGTRLLVL.